The next 20 T cell receptor beta chains were all read from a single sample in a study of control samples from healthy donors and cancer patients. Profiled with immunoSEQ multiplex PCR; TCRdb holds only in-frame clones, not every one. In the table there are about 180,000 clones, 90% of which are singletons. The sequencing sample was made of blood. The origin of the receptors is a woman between 45 and 65 years old in good health.

This chain joins TRBV27 and TRBJ2-3, with D unclear. The CDR3 has 13 residues. Germline-derived CDR1 and CDR2 are MNHEY and SMNVEV (reference sequence). With 9 bases removed from V and 2 bases from J, the gap between germline ends came to 12 bases. The CDR3 DNA is TGTGCCAGTCTGGAGACCAACACAGATACGCAGTATTTT. This codes for CASLETNTDTQYF.

The CDR3 nucleotides read TGTGCCAGCAGGACACAACAAGCGGGGGGCACTGAAGCTTTCTTT. Translated: CASRTQQAGGTEAFF. V and J are TRBV7-9 and TRBJ1-1, with D possibly matching TRBD1 (5 bases). Germline V gene lookup returns CDR1 SEHNR and CDR2 FQNEAQ (reference sequence). V lost 6 bases, J lost 4 bases, and 18 bases lay in between. This CDR3 has 15 amino acids.

The chain uses TRBV9 and TRBJ2-5; 7 nucleotides match TRBD2. Germline values: CDR1 SGDLS, CDR2 YYNGEE. CDR3 length: 16 residues. With 1 base clipped from V and 2 bases from J, the junction kept 8 bases outside the gene matches. CDR3 DNA: TGTGCCAGCAGCGTAAGCCCTTTCGGGGGGCAAGAGACCCAGTACTTC. Translating gives CASSVSPFGGQETQYF.

V gene TRBV4-1 combines with J gene TRBJ2-7; 9 bases map to TRBD2. Germline loops: CDR1 MGHRA, CDR2 YSYEKL. After removal of 4 bases from V and 3 bases from J, the junction contained 1 base not matched to a gene. This CDR3 comprises 13 residues. DNA of the CDR3: TGCGCCAGCAGCCTGCGGGAGGGCTACGAGCAGTACTTC. This sequence encodes CASSLREGYEQYF.

This rearrangement joins TRBV3-1 (or the pseudogene TRBV3-2) to TRBJ2-1, with TRBD2 matching over 11 bases. The CDR3 is 19 residues long. From germline, CDR1 is LGHDT and CDR2 YNNKEL (reference sequence). The V and J ends lost 2 bases and 5 bases, in that order; junction bases with no gene match: 14. The CDR3 DNA reads TGTGCCAGCAGCCAACCAACGGCGGTGGGACTAGCGGCCCACAATGAGCAGTTCTTC. Translated: CASSQPTAVGLAAHNEQFF.

The V gene is TRBV19, the J gene TRBJ1-3; D uncertain. Trimming removed 7 bases at V and 3 bases at J, with 13 bases between. The CDR3 extends over 14 amino acids. From germline, CDR1 is LNHDA and CDR2 SQIVND (reference sequence). CDR3 nucleotides: TGTGCCAGTACCATTCAATCGGTTGGAAACACCATATATTTT. Translated, it gives CASTIQSVGNTIYF.

The CDR3 region has the DNA TGTGCCAGCAGCTTAGTGGCAGGAAACATTCAGTACTTC. It codes for CASSLVAGNIQYF. V gene TRBV11-3 combines with J gene TRBJ2-4; no firm D call. The V gene's germline CDR1 is SGHNT and CDR2 YENEEA. The germline V and J ends were trimmed by 1 base and 6 bases, with 7 bases remaining between them. The CDR3 covers 13 residues.

This clone was detected only once. The chain carries TRBV5-1 and TRBJ2-1; unclear D gene. V lost 1 base and J lost 7, with 12 bases in between. CDR1 is SGHRS, CDR2 YFSETQ, per germline. CDR3 length: 14 residues. CDR3 in DNA: TGCGCCAGCAGCTTGATTACAGCCTCTAATGAGCAGTTCTTC. Residues: CASSLITASNEQFF.

The V gene is TRBV19, the J gene TRBJ2-7; D may correspond to TRBD1 or TRBD2 (6 bases each). V was cut by 7 bases and J by 0 bases, with 16 bases left in between. The germline gives CDR1 LNHDA, CDR2 SQIVND (reference sequence). CDR3 size: 15 residues. The CDR3 protein is CASTPEGGVSYEQYF. In DNA, the CDR3 is TGTGCCAGTACCCCAGAGGGGGGCGTCTCCTACGAGCAGTACTTC.

The V and J genes are TRBV29-1 and TRBJ2-1, with D possibly matching TRBD2 (6 bases). CDR1 SQVTM and CDR2 ANQGSEA come from the germline V gene. The CDR3 consists of 16 residues. Between the trimmed V and J ends, which lost 3 bases and 5 bases, there was a span of 20 bases. This CDR3 is CSVESPRSGRNNEQFF. Here the CDR3 DNA reads TGCAGCGTTGAGTCCCCCCGTAGCGGACGAAACAATGAGCAGTTCTTC.

The chain recombines TRBV7-9 with TRBJ2-2; TRBD1 aligns across 10 bases. Looked up from germline, CDR1 is SEHNR and CDR2 is FQNEAQ (reference sequence). The CDR3 extends over 16 amino acids. J gave up 7 bases and V 2 bases, and 7 bases lay outside the gene matches. CDR3 protein: CASSLRFGTGDGELFF. CDR3 coding DNA: TGTGCCAGCAGCTTAAGGTTCGGGACAGGGGACGGGGAGCTGTTTTTT. The complete variable domain, with remaining parts taken from reference TRBV7-9 and TRBJ2-2, reads DTGVSQNPRHKITKRGQNVTFRCDPISEHNRLYWYRQTLGQGPEFLTYFQNEAQLEKSRLLSDRFSAERPKGSFSTLEIQRTEQGDSAMYLCASSLRFGTGDGELFFGEGSRLTVL.

This clone was recorded a few times. V usage is TRBV2 and J usage is TRBJ2-5; a possible D gene is TRBD1 (6 bases). CDR3 length: 15 residues. V lost 3 bases to trimming and J lost 5 bases, with 16 bases between them. Germline CDR1 is SNHLY and CDR2 is FYNNEI. The CDR3 reads CASSDLRGPGETQYF. Written as DNA, the CDR3 is TGTGCCAGCAGTGATCTCAGGGGTCCCGGTGAGACCCAGTACTTC.

This rearrangement joins TRBV7-3 to TRBJ2-7, with 9 positions matching TRBD1. Germline V gene data show CDR1 as SGHTA and CDR2 as FQGTGA. The CDR3 extends over 15 amino acids. V shed 5 bases, J shed 6 bases, and the junction held 11 bases outside the gene matches. The CDR3 nucleotides read TGTGCCAGCAGCCCGCATGGGGGACAGGGCGGCGAGCAGTACTTC. Protein: CASSPHGGQGGEQYF.

The gene calls are TRBV18 and TRBJ2-1; 10 bases match TRBD2. The CDR3 is 15 residues long. V lost 3 bases, J lost 7 bases, and 6 bases stayed unmatched. Germline CDR1 KGHSH, CDR2 LQKENI. The CDR3 DNA follows: TGTGCCAGCTCACCGGAAGCGGGAGGGCGTAATGAGCAGTTCTTC. Amino acids: CASSPEAGGRNEQFF.

The chain recombines TRBV12-3 or TRBV12-4 with TRBJ1-1, with a possible D match to TRBD1 (6 bases). This CDR3 is built from 13 residues. The V end lost 6 bases, the J end lost 6 bases, and 14 bases lay between the germline ends. The CDR3 spells CASRQSKGAEAFF. CDR3 nucleotides: TGTGCCAGCAGGCAGAGTAAGGGGGCTGAAGCTTTCTTT.

Notes on this clone: Different DNA sequences within this sample yield the same CDR3. The CDR3 DNA sequence: TGTGCCAGCAGTTCGGGACAGGGGGTAGAAAAACTGTTTTTT. It is translated as CASSSGQGVEKLFF. This chain connects TRBV7-9 to TRBJ1-4; TRBD1 agrees at 11 bases. V shed 6 bases, J shed 8 bases, and the junction held 5 bases outside the gene matches. This CDR3 spans 14 amino acids. Germline V lookup: CDR1 SEHNR, CDR2 FQNEAQ (reference sequence).

This clone was found once. This chain links TRBV7-3 with TRBJ2-3; 14 bases align to TRBD2. Germline V CDR1 and CDR2: SGHTA, FQGTGA. This CDR3 comprises 18 residues. V trimming: 0 bases; J trimming: 0 bases; junction bases outside the gene matches: 2. The CDR3 is CASSLTGLAGVSTDTQYF. For the CDR3, the DNA is TGTGCCAGCAGCTTAACGGGACTAGCGGGAGTAAGCACAGATACGCAGTATTTT.

The chain recombines TRBV7-2 with TRBJ2-3, with unresolved D. CDR3 length: 13 residues. Germline CDR1 and CDR2: SGHTA and FQGNSA. V was pared by 2 bases and J by 4 bases, with 7 bases between. The CDR3 sequence is CASSLTRADTQYF. CDR3 in DNA: TGTGCCAGCAGCTTAACCCGGGCAGATACGCAGTATTTT.

V gene TRBV28 combines with J gene TRBJ2-3; 10 positions agree with TRBD1. Germline assignment: CDR1 MDHEN and CDR2 SYDVKM. With 5 bases clipped from V and 5 bases from J, the junction kept 7 bases outside the gene matches. This CDR3 contains 15 residues. The CDR3 loop reads CASSRQGARVDTQYF. In DNA form, the CDR3 reads TGTGCCAGCAGTCGACAGGGGGCGCGGGTAGATACGCAGTATTTT.

The chain uses TRBV29-1 and TRBJ1-4, with TRBD1 identical over 7 bases. V shed 7 bases, J shed 4 bases, and the junction held 9 bases outside the gene matches. Germline V lookup: CDR1 SQVTM, CDR2 ANQGSEA. The CDR3 extends over 14 amino acids. CDR3 sequence: CSATGTARNEKLFF. The CDR3 nucleotides are TGCAGCGCCACAGGGACAGCACGTAATGAAAAACTGTTTTTT. Full variable domain (rest looked up from reference TRBV29-1 and TRBJ1-4): SAVISQKPSRDICQRGTSLTIQCQVDSQVTMMFWYRQQPGQSLTLIATANQGSEATYESGFVIDKFPISRPNLTFSTLTVSNMSPEDSSIYLCSATGTARNEKLFFGSGTQLSVL.